Listed below are T cell receptor beta chains from one sample, sequenced in a study of shared clonotypes between healthy human individuals. The data were produced by immunoSEQ multiplex PCR, yet TCRdb's version contains in-frame clones alone and is incomplete. The table lists roughly 1,800,000 clones, roughly 95% of them singletons. Sequenced input: naive CD8+ T cells sorted from blood. These receptors were obtained from a man aged 18 to 29 in good health. Each CDR3 is given with its conserved first and last residue.

V gene,CDR3 protein
TRBV5-1,CASSWDGRGSSYNEQFF
TRBV27,CASSSLGAGGYNEQFF
TRBV9,CASSEPQGAINEQYF
TRBV5-4,CASSLGTSGSYEQYF
TRBV7-9,CASSLAGQGATEAFF
TRBV30,CAWGGPRNTEAFF
TRBV7-8,CASSLQGEGIQETQYF
TRBV5-1,CASSLGTGQTPINTEAFF
TRBV14,CASSQEPPYGYTF
TRBV27,CASSPVSVQGQETQYF
TRBV4-3,CASSQGLEVYEQYF
TRBV7-2,CASSTTGRRYSTDTQYF
TRBV28,CASTPLQGSRGTGELFF
TRBV19,CASSIAGSSYNEQFF
TRBV6-5,CASSGGRTEQFF
TRBV14,CASSQHYTGNPYGYTF
TRBV27,CASSGTSGSYEQYF
TRBV30,CAWSPPTGTGTYEQYF
TRBV18,CASSSGTDYEQYF
TRBV5-1,CASSLGWTGSYEQYF
TRBV10-2,CASNRDTQYF
TRBV15,CATSRDPTGQVTGYTF
TRBV13,CASSSRLETSTDTQYF
TRBV2,CASRTDSSSYNEQFF
TRBV2,CASSRDRGDALAKNIQYF
TRBV11-3,CASSFRLAGQETQYF
TRBV30,CAWSDRWDTGELFF
TRBV29-1,CSITQGIGTYEQYF
TRBV5-1,CASSLVGHGEGDTQYF
TRBV10-3,CAISEDTQKGDRTEAFF
TRBV14,CASSQGTKTYEQYF
TRBV7-9,CASSSGDEQFF
TRBV18,CASSPSGVGEQFF
TRBV11-2,CASSLRRTEAFF
TRBV5-6,CASSPGGGGVGTEAFF
TRBV29-1,CSVEGVNANTEAFF